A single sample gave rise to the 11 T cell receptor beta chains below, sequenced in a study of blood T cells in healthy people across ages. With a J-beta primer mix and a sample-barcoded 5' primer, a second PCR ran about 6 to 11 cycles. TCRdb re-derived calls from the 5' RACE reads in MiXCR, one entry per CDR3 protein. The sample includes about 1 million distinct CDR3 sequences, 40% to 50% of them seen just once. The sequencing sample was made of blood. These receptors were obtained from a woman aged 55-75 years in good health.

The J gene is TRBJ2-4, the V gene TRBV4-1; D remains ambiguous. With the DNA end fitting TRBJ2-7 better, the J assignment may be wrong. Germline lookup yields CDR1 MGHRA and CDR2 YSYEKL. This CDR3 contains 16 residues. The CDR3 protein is CASSQAWGPLGYEQYF. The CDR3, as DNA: TGCGCCAGCAGCCAAGCCTGGGGTCCCCTCGGATACGAGCAGTACTTC.

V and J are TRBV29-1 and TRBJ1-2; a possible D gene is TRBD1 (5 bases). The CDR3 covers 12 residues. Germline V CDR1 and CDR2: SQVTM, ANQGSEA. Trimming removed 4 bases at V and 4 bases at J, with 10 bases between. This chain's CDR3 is CSVVTATYGYTF. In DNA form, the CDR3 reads TGCAGCGTTGTGACAGCTACCTATGGCTACACCTTC.

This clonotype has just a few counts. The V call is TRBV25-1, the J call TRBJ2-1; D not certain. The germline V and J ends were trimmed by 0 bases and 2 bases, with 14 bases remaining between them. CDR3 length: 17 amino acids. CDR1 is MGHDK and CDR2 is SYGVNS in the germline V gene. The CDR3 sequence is CASSEYIGDPTYNEQFF. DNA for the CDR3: TGTGCCAGCAGTGAATATATCGGCGATCCCACCTACAATGAGCAGTTCTTC. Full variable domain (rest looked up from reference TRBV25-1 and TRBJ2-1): EADIYQTPRYLVIGTGKKITLECSQTMGHDKMYWYQQDPGMELHLIHYSYGVNSTEKGDLSSESTVSRIRTEHFPLTLESARPSHTSQYLCASSEYIGDPTYNEQFFGPGTRLTVL.

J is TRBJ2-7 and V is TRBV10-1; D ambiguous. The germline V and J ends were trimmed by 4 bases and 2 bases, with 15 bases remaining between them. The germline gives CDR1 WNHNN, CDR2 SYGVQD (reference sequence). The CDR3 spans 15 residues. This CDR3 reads CASSGRRGYPYEQYF. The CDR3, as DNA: TGCGCCAGCAGTGGCCGGCGCGGTTACCCCTACGAGCAGTACTTC.

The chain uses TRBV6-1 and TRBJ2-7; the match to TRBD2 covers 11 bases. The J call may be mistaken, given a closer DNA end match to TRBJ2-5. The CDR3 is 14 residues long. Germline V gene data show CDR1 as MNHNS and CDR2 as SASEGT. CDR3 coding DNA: TGTGCCAGCACCGTGACTAGCGGGACGGAGACCCAGTACTTC. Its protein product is CASTVTSGTETQYF.

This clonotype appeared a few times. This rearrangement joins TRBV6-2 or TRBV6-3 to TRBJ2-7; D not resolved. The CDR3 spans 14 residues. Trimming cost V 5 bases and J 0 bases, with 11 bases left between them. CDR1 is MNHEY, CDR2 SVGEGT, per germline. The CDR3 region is CASSPTVGSYEQYF. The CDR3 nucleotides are TGTGCCAGCAGTCCAACAGTGGGCTCCTACGAGCAGTACTTC.

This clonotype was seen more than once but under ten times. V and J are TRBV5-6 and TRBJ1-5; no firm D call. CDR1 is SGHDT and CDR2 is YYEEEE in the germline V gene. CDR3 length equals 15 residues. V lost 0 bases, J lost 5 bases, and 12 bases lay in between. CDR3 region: CASSLAVEFDQPQHF. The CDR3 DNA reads TGTGCCAGCAGCTTGGCTGTGGAATTTGATCAGCCCCAGCATTTT.

The CDR3 is CAISEWEGPNEQFF. The DNA for the CDR3 is TGTGCCATCAGTGAGTGGGAGGGACCCAATGAGCAGTTCTTC. This sequence joins TRBV10-3 and TRBJ2-1; 7 bases line up with TRBD2. The V segment lost 1 base and the J segment 6 bases; nucleotides outside the gene matches: 3. CDR3 length: 14 amino acids. CDR1 is ENHRY, CDR2 SYGVKD, per germline.

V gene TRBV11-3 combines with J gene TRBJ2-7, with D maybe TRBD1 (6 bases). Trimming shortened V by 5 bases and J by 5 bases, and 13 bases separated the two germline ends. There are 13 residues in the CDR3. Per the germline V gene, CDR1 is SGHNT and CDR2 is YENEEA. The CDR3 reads CASSRPDSNEQYF. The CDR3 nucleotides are TGTGCCAGCAGCCGGCCGGACAGTAACGAGCAGTACTTC.

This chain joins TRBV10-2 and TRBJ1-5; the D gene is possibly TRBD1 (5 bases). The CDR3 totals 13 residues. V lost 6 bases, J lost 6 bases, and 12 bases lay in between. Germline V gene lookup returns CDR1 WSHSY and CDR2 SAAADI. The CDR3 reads CASSSLGGQPQHF. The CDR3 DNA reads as TGCGCCAGCAGCAGCCTCGGGGGTCAGCCCCAGCATTTT.

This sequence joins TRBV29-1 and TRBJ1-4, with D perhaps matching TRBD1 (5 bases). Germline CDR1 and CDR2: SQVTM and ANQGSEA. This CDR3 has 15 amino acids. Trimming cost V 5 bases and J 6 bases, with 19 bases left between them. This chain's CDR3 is CSVLSGWGGYEKLFF. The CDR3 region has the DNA TGCAGCGTTCTCTCCGGTTGGGGGGGGTATGAAAAACTGTTTTTT.